Listed here is a single TCR beta chain. This clone was picked up a small number of times. Its antigen is not yet known. Per-base quality was not reported, and no clone a single base away is much larger than it. For deep sequencing, PBMC libraries mostly used around 500 ng of input genomic DNA, with six replicates for each sample. TCRbeta libraries were prepared with the immunoSEQ hsTCRbeta kit according to the manufacturer's instructions. An Illumina NovaSeq 6000 S4 flow cell was used to sequence the final libraries, which had first been combined to 3 nM. Regarding the original processing steps: The immunoSEQ Analyzer was used for raw data preprocessing and quality control. The analysis was restricted to productive rearrangements, with each unique CDR3 amino acid sequence defining a clonotype. Repertoire clonality was estimated as the Gini-Simpson index, which was calculated using the R package tcR. Student's t test was used to compare Gini indices, and Pearson correlation was used to assess associations with tumor size change. TCRdb retrieved this table from immuneACCESS and kept in-frame rearrangements only. Not all clones are present; in checked studies, unresolved V genes account for under half, and no reason is known for the remainder. The V and J calls and the clone size are those of that table, but D and trimming were determined from the DNA. This sample is represented by 7,000 to 8,000 clones; approximately 70% of them were singletons. The top ten constitute over 3% of the sample.

Sample time point, as interpreted from the label and publication: after neoadjuvant nivolumab, at surgical resection. Patients had been newly diagnosed with stage II-IVA oral cavity squamous cell carcinoma, and no prior systemic or radiation treatment had been given to the patients. Everyone in the cohort had locally advanced, HPV-negative oral cavity squamous cell carcinoma. Peripheral blood mononuclear cells were analyzed directly, without maintenance or expansion in culture. Samples came from a longitudinal correlative study of a single-arm phase II trial of neoadjuvant nivolumab in oral cavity squamous cell carcinoma. Genomic DNA-based TCRbeta sequencing was performed on subject-matched pre- and post-treatment PBMCs and tumors from three responders and three non-responders. Peripheral blood mononuclear cells were drawn once before nivolumab treatment and a second time after treatment, when surgery took place. The Maxwell RSC DNA from Cells kit was used to extract genomic DNA from PBMCs.

The source of the sample is a study of neoadjuvant anti-PD-1 for oral cavity cancer (dated by TCRdb to about 2021). Background for the entire study: Before curative-intent surgical resection, most patients were given three to four biweekly doses of nivolumab at 3 mg/kg. Patients who did not progress were given a fourth nivolumab dose at about day 43 and had definitive surgical resection on days 50-56. Patients with complete response, partial response or stable disease by RECIST 1.1 were defined as responders, whereas patients with progression were defined as non-responders. There were 12 patients in the parent correlative cohort, and the response rate was 33%. Paper-wide results and their limitations: After neoadjuvant nivolumab, significantly higher T cell clonality (Gini index) was found within PBMCs in non-responders than in responders. The TCR analyses had only three patients in each response group, and the authors called for validation in larger cohorts. A higher pretreatment blood Treg/Th17 ratio correlated with both higher pretreatment blood TCRbeta clonality and lower post-treatment tumor TCRbeta clonality.

The CDR3 covers 14 residues, taking in both the cysteine and the phenylalanine. Only the CDR3 region is kept as DNA, spanning 42 bases read in frame from base 1. Trimming leaves V shorter by 5 bases and J shorter by 5 bases, with the junction holding 8 bases beyond the gene matches. In the germline V gene, CDR1 corresponds to SGHAT and CDR2 to FQNNGV. In this chain, TRBV11-2 is recombined with TRBJ2-7; 8 central bases correspond to TRBD1. This sample comprised PBMCs, obtained after nivolumab (anti-PD-1) treatment. The source is a person between 40 and 80 years old with oral cavity squamous cell carcinoma. The nucleotide sequence reads TGTGCCAGCAGCCCCTGGGACAGGTCCCACGAGCAGTACTTC. This gives the protein CASSPWDRSHEQYF.